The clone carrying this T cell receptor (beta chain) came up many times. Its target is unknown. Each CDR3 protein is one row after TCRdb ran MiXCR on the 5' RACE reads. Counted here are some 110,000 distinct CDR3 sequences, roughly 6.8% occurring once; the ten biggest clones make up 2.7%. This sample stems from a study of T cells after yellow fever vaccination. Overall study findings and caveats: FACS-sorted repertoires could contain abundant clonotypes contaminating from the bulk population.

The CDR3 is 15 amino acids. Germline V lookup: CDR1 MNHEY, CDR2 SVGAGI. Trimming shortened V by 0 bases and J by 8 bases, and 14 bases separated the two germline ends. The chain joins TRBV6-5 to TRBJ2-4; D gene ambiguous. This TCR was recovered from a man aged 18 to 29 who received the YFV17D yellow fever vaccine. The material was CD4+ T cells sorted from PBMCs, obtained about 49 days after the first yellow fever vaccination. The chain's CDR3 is CASSYSIDFQDIQYF. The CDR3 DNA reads TGTGCCAGCAGTTACTCGATAGATTTTCAAGACATTCAGTACTTC.